The 12 T cell receptor beta chains presented below share a single source sample, sequenced in a study of Graves' ophthalmopathy and Graves' hyperthyroidism. As the template, RNA transcripts were used to amplify TCR beta CDR3 regions. RT-PCR in the first round used HTBI primers; a second-round multiplex PCR followed. TCRdb reprocessed the multiplex PCR reads with MiXCR, giving one entry per CDR3 protein. The sample consists of about 740,000 distinct CDR3 sequences, 40% of them appearing once. The sequenced sample consisted of peripheral blood. The receptors were sampled from an adult man with Graves' ophthalmopathy.

This clonotype has only a few counts. The chain joins TRBV7-2 to TRBJ1-3, with D unclear. This CDR3 has 17 amino acids. Germline V gene sequence: CDR1 SGHTA, CDR2 FQGNSA. Trimming pared 5 bases from V and 0 bases from J, leaving 17 bases between. CDR3 in amino acids: CASSPESSFHSGNTIYF. CDR3 sequence (DNA): TGTGCCAGCAGCCCAGAGAGTAGTTTCCACTCTGGAAACACCATATATTTT.

The chain joins TRBV6-5 to TRBJ2-7; D uncertain. The germline gives CDR1 MNHEY, CDR2 SVGAGI. Deletions cut 2 bases from V and 6 bases from J, with 5 bases between. The CDR3 covers 11 residues. CDR3 protein: CASSYVGEQYF. The CDR3 bases are TGTGCCAGCAGTTACGTCGGCGAGCAGTACTTC.

The chain is built from TRBV10-3 and TRBJ1-1; D uncertain. The CDR3 is 13 amino acids. Germline V CDR1 and CDR2: ENHRY, SYGVKD. V was trimmed by 2 bases and J by 1 base, leaving 5 bases between them. This CDR3 reads CAISEAKNTEAFF. For the CDR3, the DNA is TGTGCCATCAGTGAGGCCAAGAACACTGAAGCTTTCTTT.

This clonotype has at least ten counts. The V gene is TRBV7-9, the J gene TRBJ1-6; 8 positions agree with TRBD1. Germline CDR1 reads SEHNR; CDR2 reads FQNEAQ (reference sequence). V shed 6 bases, J shed 10 bases, and the junction held 8 bases outside the gene matches. This CDR3 region has 14 residues. The CDR3 sequence: CASSHGTGQSPLHF. The CDR3 region has the DNA TGTGCCAGCAGTCACGGGACAGGTCAATCACCCCTCCACTTT.

Of note for this clonotype: The junction and the germline gene differ at one end; a read error may be behind it. V and J are TRBV5-6 and TRBJ2-7; D may be TRBD1 (5 bases). CDR1 and CDR2 (germline): SGHDT, YYEEEE. This CDR3 is built from 13 residues. DNA for the CDR3: TGTACCAGCAGCTTGCCAGGGATCTACGAGCAGTACTTC. Translating it yields CTSSLPGIYEQYF.

In its sample, this clonotype was seen many times. This chain connects TRBV19 to TRBJ1-4; TRBD1 might be the D (6 bases). The CDR3 has 15 residues. Trimming stripped 5 bases from V and 5 bases from J, with 15 bases between. From germline, CDR1 is LNHDA and CDR2 SQIVND (reference sequence). The CDR3 here is CASSPVDSLNEKLFF. The DNA of the CDR3 is TGTGCCAGTAGTCCAGTGGACAGCTTGAATGAAAAACTGTTTTTT.

With respect to this clonotype: Just one base apart from a much larger clone, this may be a read error. This CDR3 reads CAGSLRVRDGRLDYTF. DNA for the CDR3: TGTGCCGGCAGCTTAAGAGTGCGGGACGGTCGATTGGACTACACCTTC. The V gene is TRBV7-9, the J gene TRBJ1-2, with D perhaps matching TRBD1 (5 bases). Germline V gives CDR1 SEHNR, CDR2 FQNEAQ (reference sequence). The CDR3 sequence is 16 residues long.

The chain uses TRBV16 and TRBJ1-5, with a tentative D call TRBD1 (5 bases). This CDR3 contains 15 residues. V was shortened by 4 bases and J by 3 bases, with 13 bases between the two germline ends. Germline-derived CDR1 and CDR2 are KGHSY and FQNENV. The CDR3 DNA reads TGTGCCAGCAGCCCTTCGGCAGGGCCCAATCAGCCCCAGCATTTT. It encodes CASSPSAGPNQPQHF.

In its sample, this clonotype was seen many times. The chain joins TRBV7-2 to TRBJ2-7, with 11 nucleotides matching TRBD2. The CDR3 runs 15 residues. The V segment lost 5 bases and the J segment 2 bases; nucleotides outside the gene matches: 5. Germline V gives CDR1 SGHTA, CDR2 FQGNSA. CDR3 protein: CASSNRSGRAYEQYF. DNA for the CDR3: TGTGCCAGCAGCAACCGTAGCGGGAGGGCCTACGAGCAGTACTTC.

The J gene is TRBJ2-2, the V gene TRBV27; D might be TRBD1 or TRBD2, each matching 6 bases. Germline assignment: CDR1 MNHEY and CDR2 SMNVEV (reference sequence). Trimming pared 5 bases from V and 1 base from J, leaving 14 bases between. This CDR3 spans 16 amino acids. The CDR3 DNA is TGTGCCAGCAGTCCCCCAGGAGGGGGGAACACCGGGGAGCTGTTTTTT. Translating it yields CASSPPGGGNTGELFF.

At least ten counts were recorded for this clonotype. The V gene is TRBV10-3, the J gene TRBJ1-3; D possibly corresponds to TRBD1 (5 bases). CDR3 length: 15 amino acids. Germline V gene lookup returns CDR1 ENHRY and CDR2 SYGVKD. V was trimmed by 2 bases and J by 3 bases, leaving 11 bases between them. The CDR3 spells CAISEQGGIGNTIYF. Here the CDR3 DNA reads TGTGCCATCAGTGAGCAGGGAGGGATTGGAAACACCATATATTTT.

The sample holds many counts of this clonotype. V is TRBV7-2 and J is TRBJ1-6, with D unclear. CDR1 is SGHTA and CDR2 is FQGNSA in the germline V gene. This CDR3 has 14 residues. Trimming removed 2 bases at V and 7 bases at J, with 9 bases between. CDR3 loop: CASSLRQINSPLHF. The CDR3 nucleotides are TGTGCCAGCAGCTTACGTCAGATAAATTCACCCCTCCACTTT.